This T cell receptor (beta chain) was recorded in a study of blood T cells in healthy people across ages (dated by TCRdb to between 2015 and 2016). At the level of the whole study: In model experiments, roughly one uniquely barcoded TCR beta cDNA molecule per two T cells was captured by template switching. The study measured age-related changes in TCR beta repertoire diversity using deep sequencing normalized with unique cDNA molecular identifiers. The donors were split into four age groups: young (average about 16 years), middle-aged (around 40), aged (approximately 60) and long-lived (over 75). To avoid experimental bias, donors of different ages were spread randomly across the sequencing lanes. Two additional independent replicas of 1 million unique cDNA reads from the same blood draw were analyzed for two donors (one aged 18 to 29 and one aged 80 or older). What the work shows at the level of the full study, not this receptor alone: Because donor CMV infection status was unknown, age-related changes in expanded clonotypes were potentially confounded. Bulk unsorted PBMC profiling prevented conclusive comparison of naive and antigen-experienced compartments. Observed TCR beta diversity correlated strongly with the percentage of naive T cells measured by flow cytometry. Estimates of total diversity based on one million sequenced T cells were regarded as lower bounds and as underestimates. Observed TCR beta diversity per million T cells fell roughly linearly with age, and a significant reduction was already apparent by age roughly 40. Compared with the aged group, the long-lived group had more naive CD4+ T cells, fewer expanded clones and increased TCR diversity, suggesting age selection.

The CDR3 runs 13 residues from the cysteine to the phenylalanine. Of the read, only the CDR3 DNA is kept; its 39 bases are in frame from base 1. V sheds 5 bases and J sheds 11 bases, leaving 16 bases between their ends. For this clonotype: This receptor's antigen is unknown. The input lacks base qualities; no much larger clone sits a single base away.

Library method: 5' RACE. TCRdb records Illumina HiSeq 2500 as the sequencer. A second PCR of about 7 to 12 cycles was performed with a sample-barcoded 5' primer and a J-beta primer mix. Each TCR beta cDNA molecule received a unique molecular identifier from a template-switch 5' adaptor carrying 12 random nucleotides. At least 2.5 million CDR3-containing paired-end reads were obtained from each sample. First-strand cDNA synthesis was performed from all RNA using the Mint cDNA synthesis kit, with priming by a TRBC-specific oligonucleotide. Following uracil-DNA glycosylase treatment, all cDNA underwent a first 18-cycle PCR with the universal primers M1SS and BC2_uni_R. As for the original processing: For normalization, 1 million high-quality reads were randomly selected from each sample, with every read carrying a distinct molecular identifier. Instead of being binned into consensus sequences, reads with shared molecular identifiers were discarded. MiTCR, set to a Q25 quality threshold and the strictest error-elimination algorithm, was used for CDR3 identification, clonotype clustering and error correction. A nonparametric unseen species model with Euler transformation was used to estimate lower-bound total TCR beta diversity. The public sequencing data were trimmed at Q25 with fastp and processed into clonotypes with MiXCR by TCRdb, which kept only in-frame beta chains. Rows merge per CDR3 protein into single entries with the most common DNA and genes. These V and J calls rely on TCRdb rather than the paper's analysis. Counted in this sample were 730,000 or so distinct CDR3 sequences; 43% of them appeared once. Jointly, the top ten make up 20% to 25% of the sample.

Systemically healthy Caucasian individuals from Russia, 35 to 50 in total and aged roughly 6 to 100 years, were included as donors. Around 10 milliliters of peripheral blood were collected from each donor into EDTA-treated Vacutainer tubes. Ficoll-Paque density-gradient centrifugation was used to isolate PBMCs, with at least 6 million obtained per sample. Trizol reagent was used to extract total RNA from the PBMCs, yielding at least 6 micrograms per sample. Naive CD45RAhigh/CD27high T cell percentages were measured by flow cytometry on a PBMC aliquot from every donor. The origin of this receptor is an older woman in good health. Here the chain combines TRBV12-3 or TRBV12-4 and TRBJ2-1; the best D guess is TRBD2, with 5 bases matching. Sequences were obtained from blood. The DNA sequence follows: TGTGCCAGCAGTGTCCTCCAACGGGAAAAGCAGTTCTTC. The encoded protein is CASSVLQREKQFF.